This T cell receptor beta chain is drawn from a study of T-cell reconstitution after alpha-beta-depleted transplantation in children listed by TCRdb under 2016. As for the study more broadly: Using TCR repertoire profiling, the study quantitatively followed how T-cell immune reconstitution unfolded in children after TCRalphabeta/CD19-depleted allogeneic hematopoietic cell transplantation.

Receptor amplification or capture employed PCR. Sequenced on an Illumina HiSeq 2500. To normalize quantification of the TCRbeta repertoire, the TCR libraries were built with molecular barcoding that relied on unique molecular identifiers. The public reads were reanalyzed by TCRdb: fastp trimming at Q25, MiXCR alignment, in-frame beta chains only. Under each unique CDR3 protein, matching rows form one entry showing the most common genes and DNA. The sample profile shows about 830,000 distinct CDR3 sequences; 16% of them were found once. Of the sample, about 4.6% falls within the top ten clones. V loses 8 bases at its end and J loses 3 bases; junction bases beyond the gene matches: 9. Taken from the germline V gene, the CDR1 and CDR2 loops are ENHRY and SYGVKD. The CDR3 holds 15 amino acids from the cysteine to the phenylalanine. CDR3 DNA only is kept here, 45 bases in frame from base 1. The paper's findings and limits, for the study overall: About two months after transplant, the apparently early recovery of alphabetaT-cell counts reportedly depended on just several hundred clones that had expanded rapidly and came from non-depleted graft cells. The frequencies of hyperexpanded clones fell over the following months, and after one year, T-cell counts and TCRbeta diversity were mostly attributed to newly produced T cells. In some patients, the high TCRbeta diversity seen at day 60 was put down to recipient T cells and intrathymic progenitors that had survived conditioning.

Note on this clonotype: Its antigen has not been determined. Base qualities are missing; no much larger clone stands one base away.

The treatment or condition label, as the study defines it: allogeneic hematopoietic cell transplantation with graft depleted of TCRalphabeta T cells and CD19 B cells. TCRalphabeta/CD19-depleted allogeneic hematopoietic cell grafts were given to the transplant recipients, all of whom were children. Here the chain combines TRBV10-3 and TRBJ2-7; TRBD2 lines up with 11 middle nucleotides. The sample here was PBMCs, mostly from graft donor cells, taken 360 days after TCRalphabeta/CD19-depleted stem cell transplant. The clonotype comes from a male patient aged 5 to 17 who had a stem cell transplant for acute lymphoblastic leukemia, so the T cells may come from the graft donor. The bases read TGTGCCATCTCGTCGGGACTAGCGGTACGCTACGAGCAGTACTTC. It translates as CAISSGLAVRYEQYF.